This T cell receptor beta chain was obtained from a study of blood T cell repertoires in COVID-19. Overall study: Spain, Italy and the United States supplied samples that represented acute and convalescent COVID-19. T cells, B-cell-depleted T cells, or PBMCs provided the cDNA or gDNA that served as material.

Original data processing: Reference gene primer amplification gave nucleated cell count estimates. Data came from immunoSEQ multiplex PCR; TCRdb stores just in-frame clones and leaves some out. Clone size and V and J calls were adopted from that table, with D and trimming inferred from the DNA. The table includes tens of thousands of clones, around 83% detected once. CDR3 length: 15 amino acids. Trimming shortened V by 4 bases and J by 4 bases, and 17 bases separated the two germline ends. Germline lookup yields CDR1 SGHNT and CDR2 YYREEE (reference sequence). The TCR sequence derives from a human donor in a cohort sampled during active COVID-19. The material sequenced was peripheral blood. The chain carries TRBV5-4 and TRBJ1-1; D unresolved. The chain's CDR3 is CASSKFDRGVTEAFF. The CDR3 bases are TGTGCCAGCAGCAAGTTTGATCGGGGAGTCACTGAAGCTTTCTTT.